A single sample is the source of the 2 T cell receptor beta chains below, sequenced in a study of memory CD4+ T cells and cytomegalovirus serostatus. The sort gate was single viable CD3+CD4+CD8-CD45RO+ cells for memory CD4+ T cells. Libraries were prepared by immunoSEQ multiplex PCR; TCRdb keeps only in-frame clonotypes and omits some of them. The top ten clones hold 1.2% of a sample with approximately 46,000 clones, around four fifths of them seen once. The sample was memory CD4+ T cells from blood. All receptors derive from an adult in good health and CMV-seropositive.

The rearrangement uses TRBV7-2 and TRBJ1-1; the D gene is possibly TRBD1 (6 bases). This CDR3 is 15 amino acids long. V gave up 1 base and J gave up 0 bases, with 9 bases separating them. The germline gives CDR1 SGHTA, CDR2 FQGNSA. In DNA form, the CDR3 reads TGTGCCAGCAGCTTAGTTTACAGGGTGAACACTGAAGCTTTCTTT. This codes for CASSLVYRVNTEAFF.

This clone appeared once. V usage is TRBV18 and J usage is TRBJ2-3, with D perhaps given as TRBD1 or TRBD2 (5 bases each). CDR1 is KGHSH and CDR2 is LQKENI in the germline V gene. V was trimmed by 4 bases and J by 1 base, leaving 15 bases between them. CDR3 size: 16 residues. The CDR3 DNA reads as TGTGCCAGCTCACACATGGGACGGCGGCGCACAGATACGCAGTATTTT. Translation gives CASSHMGRRRTDTQYF.